This TCR beta chain was found in a study of cytotoxic CD8 clonotypes in ibrutinib-treated CLL. About the study: Patients: roughly ten relapsed/refractory, approximately 15 treatment-naive, 17 to 18 IGHV unmutated.

Clones were sequenced by immunoSEQ multiplex PCR, and TCRdb holds only the in-frame ones, with some missing. The sample lists about 140,000 clones, approximately 80% occurring once. Germline loops: CDR1 LGHNA, CDR2 YSLEER. The CDR3 is 15 residues long. Trimming stripped 0 bases from V and 9 bases from J, with 15 bases between. This specimen consisted of PBMCs, obtained after 12 months of ibrutinib treatment. V and J are TRBV4-3 and TRBJ2-1; the D gene is possibly TRBD1 (6 bases). This TCR derives from a human donor with chronic lymphocytic leukemia. The CDR3 nucleotides read TGCGCCAGCAGCCAAGATCACAGGGCGTCTGGTGAGCAGTTCTTC. This sequence encodes CASSQDHRASGEQFF.